Sequencing of this T cell receptor (beta chain) was carried out in a study of T cell repertoires in cytomegalovirus infection. Whole-study context: CMV epitopes that were recently identified and HLA-C-restricted were used alongside well-studied HLA-B-restricted ones. Indications of both CMV infection and matching HLA type were provided by public TCR beta signatures. Notes on the study in general: Clonotypes of TCR beta that were HLA-C-restricted and CMV-specific dominated the ex vivo response. CMV carriers having the relevant HLA were flagged by cumulative public TCR beta family frequency.

TCRdb re-called the reads through MiXCR, storing one row per CDR3 protein. Seen here are more than 75,000 distinct CDR3 sequences, less than 30% observed once, and the top ten hold about 65%. Trimming stripped 5 bases from V and 5 bases from J, with 19 bases between. The CDR3 is 16 amino acids. This clonotype was seen a single time. Its antigen is unknown. The rearrangement joins TRBV12-3 or TRBV12-4 to TRBJ1-3; TRBD1 is a possible D gene (5 bases). The starting material was CD8+ T cells from cultured PBMCs, obtained from culture after CMV antigen stimulation. This clonotype was sampled from a human donor in good health (CMV status not recorded). Some clones in this sample may be carry-over from other donors' samples. Here the CDR3 DNA reads TGTGCCAGCAGTAAGCAGGACAAACTACGGAGAAACACCATATATTTT. Translated, it gives CASSKQDKLRRNTIYF.